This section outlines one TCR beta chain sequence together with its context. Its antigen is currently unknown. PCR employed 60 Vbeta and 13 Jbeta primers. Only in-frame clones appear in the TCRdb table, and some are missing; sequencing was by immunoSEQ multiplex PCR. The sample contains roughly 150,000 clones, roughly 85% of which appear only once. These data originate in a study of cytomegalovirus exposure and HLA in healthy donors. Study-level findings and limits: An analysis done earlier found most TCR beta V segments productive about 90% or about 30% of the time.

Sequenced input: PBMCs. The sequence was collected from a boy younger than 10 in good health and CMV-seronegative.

CDR3 sequence reads: CASSTSEWYSNQPQHF. The CDR3 region has the DNA TGTGCCAGCAGTACTTCCGAGTGGTATAGCAATCAGCCCCAGCATTTT. V usage is TRBV6-6 and J usage is TRBJ1-5; D is uncertain. The V and J ends lost 5 bases and 0 bases respectively, with 14 bases between them. CDR1 is MNHNY and CDR2 is SVGAGI in the germline V gene (reference sequence). This CDR3 is built from 16 residues.